This TCR beta chain was documented in a study of T cell repertoires in cytomegalovirus infection. Unmatched junction bases numbered 2, after V lost 2 bases and J lost 4 bases. The CDR3 runs to 14 residues. CDR1 LGHDT and CDR2 YNNKEL come from the germline V gene (reference sequence). TCRdb passed the reads through MiXCR, listing each CDR3 protein once. The sample holds about 450,000 distinct CDR3 sequences; approximately 31% are singletons and the top ten take approximately 15%. This receptor was obtained from a human donor in good health (CMV status not recorded). Some clones in this sample may be carry-over from other donors' samples. Sequences were obtained from PBMCs. The chain links TRBV3-1 to TRBJ1-1, with TRBD1 matching over 9 bases. The CDR3 DNA sequence: TGTGCCAGCAGCCAAACAGGGGGCGTCACTGAAGCTTTCTTT. Translating it yields CASSQTGGVTEAFF.